Below, 16 T cell receptor beta chains from the same sample are listed, as sequenced in a study of blood T cells in healthy people across ages. The second PCR ran roughly 7 to 11 cycles with a sample-barcoded 5' primer and J-beta primers. TCRdb reanalysed the 5' RACE reads using MiXCR and keeps one entry per CDR3 protein. The data show over 500,000 distinct CDR3 sequences, roughly a quarter seen once. This sample was shared with a second study, whose subject was T cells of mothers and their children.

The sample comprised blood. These receptors all stem from a boy aged 2 to 10 in good health.

The rearrangement links TRBV7-8 to TRBJ2-7; D tentatively reads TRBD1 or TRBD2 (5 bases each). The DNA matches TRBJ2-5 better at its end, which makes the J call doubtful. This CDR3 is built from 15 residues. CDR1 and CDR2 from the germline V gene are SGHVS and FQNEAQ. The CDR3 loop is CASSFVPGAKETQYF. The CDR3 region has the DNA TGTGCCAGCAGCTTTGTCCCCGGGGCGAAAGAGACCCAGTACTTC.

This clonotype has just a few counts. This rearrangement joins TRBV20-1 to TRBJ2-3; a possible D gene is TRBD2 (7 bases). The CDR3 is made up of 15 amino acids. Germline V lookup: CDR1 DFQATT, CDR2 SNEGSKA (reference sequence). V was cut by 6 bases and J by 0 bases, with 16 bases left in between. In nucleotides, the CDR3 is TGCAGTGCCCCTTCCCGGGGGGCAAGCACAGATACGCAGTATTTT. Amino acids: CSAPSRGASTDTQYF.

This chain uses TRBV25-1 with TRBJ2-3, with TRBD2 matching 13 bases. The germline V gene encodes CDR1 MGHDK and CDR2 SYGVNS. The trim removed 5 bases at V and 3 bases at J, leaving 5 bases unmatched. The CDR3 is made up of 16 amino acids. Written as DNA, the CDR3 is TGTGCCAGCAGTTCGACTAGCGGGAGGTTGACAGATACGCAGTATTTT. Its translation is CASSSTSGRLTDTQYF.

In this sample, this clonotype turned up a few times. This sequence joins TRBV12-3 or TRBV12-4 and TRBJ2-1; 7 bases fit TRBD1. Trimming took 6 bases from V and 3 from J; bases not matched to a gene: 8. This CDR3 is built from 15 residues. This CDR3 is CASRHQGVSYNEQFF. DNA of the CDR3: TGTGCCAGCAGACATCAGGGGGTGAGCTACAATGAGCAGTTCTTC.

As concerns this clonotype: One junction end does not reproduce the germline sequence, and a read error may be involved. CDR3 DNA sequence: TGTGCCAGCAAGGGACAGGGGGACACCGGGGCGCTGTTTTTT. Translating gives CASKGQGDTGALFF. The chain recombines TRBV27 with TRBJ2-2, with 11 nucleotides matching TRBD1. Germline CDR1 reads MNHEY; CDR2 reads SMNVEV (reference sequence). This CDR3 region has 14 residues.

This sequence joins TRBV6-5 and TRBJ1-2; the D gene is possibly TRBD1 (6 bases). CDR1 is MNHEY, CDR2 SVGAGI, per germline. The CDR3 is made up of 14 amino acids. The V end was cut by 5 bases, the J end by 4 bases, with 14 bases between. CDR3 nucleotide sequence: TGTGCCAGCAGTAGAGGGGGGGGACTCTATGGCTACACCTTC. Encoded protein: CASSRGGGLYGYTF.

The chain links TRBV7-2 to TRBJ2-4; D call uncertain. This CDR3 is 16 amino acids long. Germline assignment: CDR1 SGHTA and CDR2 FQGNSA. The ends were cut back, 5 bases at V and 0 bases at J, with 14 bases in the middle. The CDR3: CASSQSTLLAKNIQYF. CDR3 in DNA: TGTGCCAGCAGCCAGAGTACCCTGCTAGCCAAAAACATTCAGTACTTC.

V usage is TRBV9 and J usage is TRBJ1-1, with 7 nucleotides matching TRBD1. Germline V CDR1 and CDR2: SGDLS, YYNGEE. J gave up 6 bases and V 3 bases, and 5 bases lay outside the gene matches. The CDR3 is made up of 13 amino acids. The CDR3 nucleotides read TGTGCCAGCAGCGAGACAGGGCGCGCTGAAGCTTTCTTT. It translates to CASSETGRAEAFF.

This clonotype has only a few counts. The junction departs from germline at one end; a sequencing error may be responsible. The CDR3 is CASSLGAGNTKAFF. Written as DNA, the CDR3 is TGTGCCAGCAGCTTAGGGGCAGGGAACACTAAAGCTTTCTTT. The V and J genes are TRBV7-9 and TRBJ1-1, with TRBD1 as a possible D gene (5 bases). The CDR3 extends over 14 amino acids. CDR1 SEHNR and CDR2 FQNEAQ come from the germline V gene (reference sequence).

This clonotype was counted many times. This chain links TRBV14 with TRBJ2-2, with D perhaps being TRBD1 or TRBD2 (5 bases each). Trimming removed 0 bases from V and 2 bases from J, with 16 bases in between. Per germline, CDR1 SGHDN and CDR2 FVKESK. This CDR3 contains 18 residues. The CDR3 DNA reads TGTGCCAGCAGCCAAGACCTCATAAAGGGACCAAACACCGGGGAGCTGTTTTTT. This encodes CASSQDLIKGPNTGELFF.

There are a few counts of this clonotype. V is TRBV6-5 and J is TRBJ1-1; 9 bases line up with TRBD1. J gave up 5 bases and V 7 bases, and 8 bases lay outside the gene matches. The CDR3 is 14 residues long. CDR1 is MNHEY and CDR2 is SVGAGI in the germline V gene. Here the CDR3 DNA reads TGTGCCAGCAACCTCCTGACAGGGGGTACTGAAGCTTTCTTT. As protein: CASNLLTGGTEAFF.

V and J are TRBV28 and TRBJ1-2; 10 nucleotides agree with TRBD1. The V gene's germline CDR1 is MDHEN and CDR2 SYDVKM. CDR3 length equals 16 residues. V lost 8 bases to trimming and J lost 10 bases; unmatched junction nucleotides: 19. CDR3 DNA: TGTGCCAGCCAACCGTCCGGGACAGGGGATCTGGGTGACTACACCTTC. Its protein is CASQPSGTGDLGDYTF.

This clonotype turned up a few times. The V and J genes are TRBV28 and TRBJ1-1; perhaps TRBD1 as D (5 bases). Trimming removed 8 bases at V and 8 bases at J, with 9 bases between. The CDR3 is made up of 10 amino acids. Germline assignment: CDR1 MDHEN and CDR2 SYDVKM. The CDR3 bases are TGTGCCAGCCCCGGGGGAGAAGCTTTCTTT. Translating gives CASPGGEAFF.

The chain uses TRBV9 and TRBJ1-2; possibly TRBD1 for D (6 bases). The CDR3 runs to 16 residues. V was pared by 3 bases and J by 5 bases, with 20 bases between. Germline CDR1 is SGDLS and CDR2 is YYNGEE. Here the CDR3 reads CASSAWTDPTLYGYTF. The CDR3 DNA sequence: TGTGCCAGCAGCGCCTGGACAGACCCAACTTTGTATGGCTACACCTTC.

This chain uses TRBV5-1 with TRBJ1-1; D perhaps matches TRBD1 (6 bases). The CDR3 is 14 amino acids. Trimming stripped 0 bases from V and 10 bases from J, with 16 bases between. Germline loops: CDR1 SGHRS, CDR2 YFSETQ. The CDR3 is CASSLGSQGSRAFF. The DNA of the CDR3 is TGCGCCAGCAGCTTGGGGAGTCAGGGGTCGCGAGCTTTCTTT.

V gene TRBV19 combines with J gene TRBJ1-2; 9 bases match TRBD1. Germline CDR1 LNHDA, CDR2 SQIVND (reference sequence). The ends lost 7 bases at V and 8 bases at J; junction bases unmatched: 5. The CDR3 loop spans 12 amino acids. This chain's CDR3 is CASKTGGDGYTF. DNA of the CDR3: TGTGCCAGTAAGACAGGGGGTGACGGCTACACCTTC.